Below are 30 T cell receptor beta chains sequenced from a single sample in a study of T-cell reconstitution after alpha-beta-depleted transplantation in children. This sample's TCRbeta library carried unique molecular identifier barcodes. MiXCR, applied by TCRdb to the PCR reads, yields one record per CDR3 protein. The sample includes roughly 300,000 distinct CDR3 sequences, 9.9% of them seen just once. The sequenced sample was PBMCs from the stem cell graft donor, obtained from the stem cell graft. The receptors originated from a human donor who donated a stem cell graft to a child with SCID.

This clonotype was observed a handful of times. In DNA form, the CDR3 reads TGCGCCAGCAGCGTGTGGGGACCTTCCGGCTCTGGGGCCAACGTCCTGACTTTC. This translates into CASSVWGPSGSGANVLTF. The V call is TRBV5-1, the J call TRBJ2-6, with D perhaps assigned TRBD1 or TRBD2 (5 bases each). Trimming cost V 4 bases and J 0 bases, with 17 bases left between them. CDR1 and CDR2 (germline): SGHRS, YFSETQ. The CDR3 is made up of 18 amino acids. The variable domain in full, completed from reference TRBV5-1 and TRBJ2-6, reads KAGVTQTPRYLIKTRGQQVTLSCSPISGHRSVSWYQQTPGQGLQFLFEYFSETQRNKGNFPGRFSGRQFSNSRSEMNVSTLELGDSALYLCASSVWGPSGSGANVLTFGAGSRLTVL.

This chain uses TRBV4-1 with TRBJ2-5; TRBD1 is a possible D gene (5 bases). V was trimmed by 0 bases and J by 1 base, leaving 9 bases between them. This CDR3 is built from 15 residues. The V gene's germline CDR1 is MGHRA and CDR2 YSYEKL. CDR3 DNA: TGCGCCAGCAGCCAAGATGGGCAGGGCCAAGAGACCCAGTACTTC. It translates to CASSQDGQGQETQYF.

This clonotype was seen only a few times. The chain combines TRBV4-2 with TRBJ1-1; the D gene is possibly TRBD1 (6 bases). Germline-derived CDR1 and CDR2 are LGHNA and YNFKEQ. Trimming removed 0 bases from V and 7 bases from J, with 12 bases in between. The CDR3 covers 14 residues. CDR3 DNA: TGTGCCAGCAGCCAAGATGGGACAAGGCTTGAAGCTTTCTTT. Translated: CASSQDGTRLEAFF.

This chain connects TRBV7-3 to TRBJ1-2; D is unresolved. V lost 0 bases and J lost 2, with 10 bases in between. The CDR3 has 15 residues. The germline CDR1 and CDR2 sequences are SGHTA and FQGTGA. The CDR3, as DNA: TGTGCCAGCAGCTTAACGAGTGACAACAACTATGGCTACACCTTC. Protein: CASSLTSDNNYGYTF.

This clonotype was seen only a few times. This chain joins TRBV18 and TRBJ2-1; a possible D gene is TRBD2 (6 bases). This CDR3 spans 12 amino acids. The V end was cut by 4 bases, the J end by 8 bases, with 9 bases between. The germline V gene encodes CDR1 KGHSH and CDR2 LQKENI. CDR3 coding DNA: TGTGCCAGCTCACTCACTAGCCATGAGCAGTTCTTC. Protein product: CASSLTSHEQFF.

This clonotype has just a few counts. CDR3 in amino acids: CASSLRPTYEQYF. For the CDR3, the DNA is TGTGCCAGCAGTCTGAGACCAACCTACGAGCAGTACTTC. This chain uses TRBV11-2 with TRBJ2-7; unclear D gene. The CDR3 contains 13 residues. Germline loops: CDR1 SGHAT, CDR2 FQNNGV. The V and J ends lost 6 bases and 2 bases respectively, with 11 bases between them.

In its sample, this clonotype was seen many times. As DNA, the CDR3 is TGCAGTGCTAGAGCCACAGCAAACACAGATACGCAGTATTTT. Its protein product is CSARATANTDTQYF. The J gene is TRBJ2-3, the V gene TRBV20-1; D is undetermined. The CDR3 has 14 residues. V lost 1 base and J lost 2, with 10 bases in between. Germline V lookup: CDR1 DFQATT, CDR2 SNEGSKA (reference sequence).

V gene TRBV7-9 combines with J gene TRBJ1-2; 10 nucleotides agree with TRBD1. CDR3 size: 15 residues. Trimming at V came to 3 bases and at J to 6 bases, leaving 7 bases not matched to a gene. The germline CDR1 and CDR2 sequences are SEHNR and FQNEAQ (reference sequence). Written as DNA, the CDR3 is TGTGCCAGCAGCTTCGGGACAGGGGATTCAAATGGCTACACCTTC. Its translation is CASSFGTGDSNGYTF.

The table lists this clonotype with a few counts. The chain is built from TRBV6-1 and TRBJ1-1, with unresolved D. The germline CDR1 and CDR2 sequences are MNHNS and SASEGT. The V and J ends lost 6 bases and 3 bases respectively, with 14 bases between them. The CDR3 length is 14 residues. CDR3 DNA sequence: TGTGCCAGCAGGCCGGAGGCCCGCGACACTGAAGCTTTCTTT. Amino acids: CASRPEARDTEAFF.

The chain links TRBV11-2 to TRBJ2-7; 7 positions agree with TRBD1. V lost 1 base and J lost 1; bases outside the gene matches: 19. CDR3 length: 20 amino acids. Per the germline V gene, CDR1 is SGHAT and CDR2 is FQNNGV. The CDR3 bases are TGTGCCAGCAGCTTAGTGAGCGCGGAAGAGGGGGCGAGGATTTCCTACGAGCAGTACTTC. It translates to CASSLVSAEEGARISYEQYF.

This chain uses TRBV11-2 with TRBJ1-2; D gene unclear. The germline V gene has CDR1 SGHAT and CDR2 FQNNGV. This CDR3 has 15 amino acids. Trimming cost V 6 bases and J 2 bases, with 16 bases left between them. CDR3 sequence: CASSPTTTGNYGYTF. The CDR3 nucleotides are TGTGCCAGCAGTCCGACCACTACGGGGAACTATGGCTACACCTTC.

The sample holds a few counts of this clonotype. CDR3 nucleotides: TGTGCCAGCAGACGTCGACAGGGGCTCCTCAATGAGCAGTTCTTC. Its translation: CASRRRQGLLNEQFF. The chain is built from TRBV12-3 or TRBV12-4 and TRBJ2-1; 8 bases fit TRBD1. CDR3 length equals 15 residues. V lost 6 bases, J lost 6 bases, and 10 bases stayed unmatched.

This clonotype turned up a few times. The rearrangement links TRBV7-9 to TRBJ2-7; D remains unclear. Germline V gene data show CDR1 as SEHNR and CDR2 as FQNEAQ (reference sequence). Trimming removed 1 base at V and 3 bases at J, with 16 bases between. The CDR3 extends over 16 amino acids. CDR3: CASSLVGGGLLYEQYF. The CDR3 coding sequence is TGTGCCAGCAGCTTAGTTGGTGGTGGGCTTCTCTACGAGCAGTACTTC.

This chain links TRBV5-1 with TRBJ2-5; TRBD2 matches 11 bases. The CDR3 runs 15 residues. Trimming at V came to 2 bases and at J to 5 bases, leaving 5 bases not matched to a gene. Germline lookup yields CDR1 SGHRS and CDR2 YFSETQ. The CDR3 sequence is CASSFTSGGGETQYF. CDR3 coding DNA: TGCGCCAGCAGCTTCACTAGCGGGGGTGGCGAGACCCAGTACTTC.

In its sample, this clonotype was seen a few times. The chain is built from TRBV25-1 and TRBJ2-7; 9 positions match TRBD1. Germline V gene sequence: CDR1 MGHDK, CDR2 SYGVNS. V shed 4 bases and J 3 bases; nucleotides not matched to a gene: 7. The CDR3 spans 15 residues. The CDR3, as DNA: TGTGCCAGCAGTGGAGTCGGACAGGGGTTCTACGAGCAGTACTTC. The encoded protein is CASSGVGQGFYEQYF.

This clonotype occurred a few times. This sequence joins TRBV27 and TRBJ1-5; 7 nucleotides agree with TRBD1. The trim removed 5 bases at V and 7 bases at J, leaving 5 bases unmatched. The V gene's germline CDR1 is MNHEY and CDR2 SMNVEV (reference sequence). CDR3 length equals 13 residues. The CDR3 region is CASSPYRGQPQHF. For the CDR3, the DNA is TGTGCCAGCAGTCCCTACAGGGGCCAGCCCCAGCATTTT.

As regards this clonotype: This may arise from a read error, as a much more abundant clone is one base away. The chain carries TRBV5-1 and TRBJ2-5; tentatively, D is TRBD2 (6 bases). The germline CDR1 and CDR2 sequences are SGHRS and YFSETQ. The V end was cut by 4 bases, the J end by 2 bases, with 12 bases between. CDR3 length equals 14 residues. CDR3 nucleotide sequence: TGCGCCAGCAGCCACGGACTAAAGCAAGAGACCCAGTACTTC. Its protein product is CASSHGLKQETQYF.

As DNA, the CDR3 is TGTGCCAGCAGTGCCGTTACGCCGAACACTGAAGCTTTCTTT. Encoded protein: CASSAVTPNTEAFF. The rearrangement links TRBV2 to TRBJ1-1, with D uncertain. The germline V gene encodes CDR1 SNHLY and CDR2 FYNNEI. The CDR3 spans 14 residues. V gave up 4 bases and J gave up 1 base, with 10 bases separating them.

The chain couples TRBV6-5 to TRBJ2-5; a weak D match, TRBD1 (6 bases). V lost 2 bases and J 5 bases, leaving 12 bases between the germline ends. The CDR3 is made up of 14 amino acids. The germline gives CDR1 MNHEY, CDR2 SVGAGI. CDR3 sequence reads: CASSYGGHMETQYF. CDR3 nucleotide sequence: TGTGCCAGCAGTTACGGGGGCCACATGGAGACCCAGTACTTC.

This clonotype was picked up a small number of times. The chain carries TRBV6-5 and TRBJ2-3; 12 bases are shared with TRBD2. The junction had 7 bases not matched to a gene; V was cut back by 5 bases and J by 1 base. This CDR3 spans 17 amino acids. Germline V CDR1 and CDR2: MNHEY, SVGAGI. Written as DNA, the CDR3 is TGTGCCAGCAGTACCCTAGCGGGGGGGCGAGGCACAGATACGCAGTATTTT. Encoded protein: CASSTLAGGRGTDTQYF.

CDR3 DNA: TGTGCCAGCAGTGAATCGGCCAGGGGGCAAAGAGATACGCAGTATTTT. Its protein is CASSESARGQRDTQYF. The rearrangement uses TRBV25-1 and TRBJ2-3; the match to TRBD1 covers 8 bases. The V and J ends lost 1 base and 5 bases, in that order; junction bases with no gene match: 8. CDR3 size: 16 residues. The V gene's germline CDR1 is MGHDK and CDR2 SYGVNS.

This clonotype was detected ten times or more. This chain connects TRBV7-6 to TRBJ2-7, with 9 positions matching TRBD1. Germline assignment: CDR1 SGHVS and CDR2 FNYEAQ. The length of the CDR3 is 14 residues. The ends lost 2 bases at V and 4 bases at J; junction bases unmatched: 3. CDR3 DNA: TGTGCCAGCAGCTTAATCGGACAGGGGTACGAGCAGTACTTC. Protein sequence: CASSLIGQGYEQYF.

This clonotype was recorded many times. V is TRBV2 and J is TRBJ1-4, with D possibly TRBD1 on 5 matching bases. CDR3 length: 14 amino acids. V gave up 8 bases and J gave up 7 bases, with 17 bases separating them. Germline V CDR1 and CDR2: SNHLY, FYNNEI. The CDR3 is CASEKGRGSEKLFF. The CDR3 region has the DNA TGTGCCAGCGAGAAGGGCCGGGGGAGTGAAAAACTGTTTTTT.

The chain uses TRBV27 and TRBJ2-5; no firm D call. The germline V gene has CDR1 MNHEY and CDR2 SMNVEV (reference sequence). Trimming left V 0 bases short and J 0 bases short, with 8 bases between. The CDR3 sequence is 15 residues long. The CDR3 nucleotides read TGTGCCAGCAGTTTATCCTCGACTTACCAAGAGACCCAGTACTTC. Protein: CASSLSSTYQETQYF.

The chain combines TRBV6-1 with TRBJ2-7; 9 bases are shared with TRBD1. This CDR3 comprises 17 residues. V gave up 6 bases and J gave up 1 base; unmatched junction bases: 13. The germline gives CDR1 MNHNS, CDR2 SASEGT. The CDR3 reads CASRQPGDRVASYEQYF. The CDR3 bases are TGTGCCAGCAGACAACCGGGGGACAGGGTAGCGTCCTACGAGCAGTACTTC.

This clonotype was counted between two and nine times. CDR3 loop: CASSRTRNEQFF. Here the CDR3 DNA reads TGTGCCAGCAGTAGAACTAGGAATGAGCAGTTCTTC. This chain links TRBV27 with TRBJ2-1; D possibly corresponds to TRBD2 (5 bases). V was pared by 5 bases and J by 7 bases, with 9 bases between. CDR3 size: 12 residues. Germline CDR1 MNHEY, CDR2 SMNVEV (reference sequence).

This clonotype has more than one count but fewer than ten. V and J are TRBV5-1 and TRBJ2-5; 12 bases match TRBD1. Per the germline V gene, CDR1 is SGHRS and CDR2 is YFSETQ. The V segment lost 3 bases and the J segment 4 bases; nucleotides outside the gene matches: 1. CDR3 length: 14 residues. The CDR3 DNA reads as TGCGCCAGCAGCTCGGGACAGGGGGCAGAGACCCAGTACTTC. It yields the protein CASSSGQGAETQYF.

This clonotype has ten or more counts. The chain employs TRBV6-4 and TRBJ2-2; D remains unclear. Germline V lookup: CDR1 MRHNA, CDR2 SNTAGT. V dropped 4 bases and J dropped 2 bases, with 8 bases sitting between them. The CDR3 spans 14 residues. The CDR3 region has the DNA TGTGCCAGCAGTGCCTCGATCAACACCGGGGAGCTGTTTTTT. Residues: CASSASINTGELFF.

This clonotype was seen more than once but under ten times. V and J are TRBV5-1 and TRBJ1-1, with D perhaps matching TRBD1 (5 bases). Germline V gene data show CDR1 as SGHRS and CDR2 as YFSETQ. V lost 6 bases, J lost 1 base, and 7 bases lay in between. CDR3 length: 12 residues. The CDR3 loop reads CASKDTNTEAFF. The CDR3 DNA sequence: TGCGCCAGCAAGGACACGAACACTGAAGCTTTCTTT. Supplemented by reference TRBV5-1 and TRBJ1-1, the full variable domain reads KAGVTQTPRYLIKTRGQQVTLSCSPISGHRSVSWYQQTPGQGLQFLFEYFSETQRNKGNFPGRFSGRQFSNSRSEMNVSTLELGDSALYLCASKDTNTEAFFGQGTRLTVV.

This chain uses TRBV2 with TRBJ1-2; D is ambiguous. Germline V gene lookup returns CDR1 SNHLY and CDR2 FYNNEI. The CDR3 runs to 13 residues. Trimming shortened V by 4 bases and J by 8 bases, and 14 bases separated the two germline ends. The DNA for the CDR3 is TGTGCCAGCAGTGGAGGTAACCTCGGAGGCTACACCTTC. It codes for CASSGGNLGGYTF.